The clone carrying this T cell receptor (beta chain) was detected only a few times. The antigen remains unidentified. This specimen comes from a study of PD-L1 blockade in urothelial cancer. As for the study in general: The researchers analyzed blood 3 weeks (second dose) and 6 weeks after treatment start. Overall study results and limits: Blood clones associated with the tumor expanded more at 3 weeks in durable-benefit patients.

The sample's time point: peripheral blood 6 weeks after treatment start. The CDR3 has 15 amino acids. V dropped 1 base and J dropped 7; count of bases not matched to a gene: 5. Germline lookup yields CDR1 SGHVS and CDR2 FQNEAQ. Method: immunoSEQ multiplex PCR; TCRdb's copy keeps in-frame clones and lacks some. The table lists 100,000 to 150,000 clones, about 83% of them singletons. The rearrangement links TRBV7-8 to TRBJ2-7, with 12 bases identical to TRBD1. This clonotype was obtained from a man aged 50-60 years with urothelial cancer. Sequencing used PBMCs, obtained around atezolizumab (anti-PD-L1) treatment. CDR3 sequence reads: CASSLGGQGAREQYF. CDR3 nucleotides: TGTGCCAGCAGCTTAGGGGGACAGGGGGCGCGTGAGCAGTACTTC.